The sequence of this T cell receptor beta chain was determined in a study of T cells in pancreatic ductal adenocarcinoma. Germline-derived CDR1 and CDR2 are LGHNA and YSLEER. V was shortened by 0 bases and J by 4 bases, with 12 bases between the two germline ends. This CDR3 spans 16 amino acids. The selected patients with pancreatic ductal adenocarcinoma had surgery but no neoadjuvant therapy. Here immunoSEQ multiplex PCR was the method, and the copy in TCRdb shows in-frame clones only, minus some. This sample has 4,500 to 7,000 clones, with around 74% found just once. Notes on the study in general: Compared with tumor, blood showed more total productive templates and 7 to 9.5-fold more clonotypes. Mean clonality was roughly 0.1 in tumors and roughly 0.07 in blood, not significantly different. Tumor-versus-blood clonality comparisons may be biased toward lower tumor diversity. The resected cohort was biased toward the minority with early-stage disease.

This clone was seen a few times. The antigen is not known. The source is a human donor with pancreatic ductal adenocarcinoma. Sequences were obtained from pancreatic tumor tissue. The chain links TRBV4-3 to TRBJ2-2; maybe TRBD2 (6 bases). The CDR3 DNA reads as TGCGCCAGCAGCCAAGATTGGAGGGCTTCCACCGGGGAGCTGTTTTTT. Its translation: CASSQDWRASTGELFF.